This T cell receptor (beta chain) is drawn from a study of blood T cell repertoires in COVID-19. Study background: Sites across the United States, Italy and Spain contributed samples from acute and convalescent COVID-19.

Recruits, aged roughly 18 to 95 years, lived in some 25 US areas. Participant-reported clinical history was the basis for cohort assignment. Germline CDR1 is SGHTA and CDR2 is FQGNSA. The J segment lost 11 bases and the V segment lost 1 base, leaving 7 bases of the junction unmatched. The CDR3 is made up of 15 amino acids. In the original analysis: Nucleated cell number was recorded as an estimate derived from reference gene primer amplification. Method: immunoSEQ multiplex PCR; TCRdb's copy keeps in-frame clones and lacks some. V and J calls and clone size are those listed in that table; D and trimming were worked out from the DNA. The top ten clones hold 6.5% to 9% of a sample with some 200,000 clones, 80% of them seen once. This clone is a singleton in its sample.

This chain links TRBV7-2 with TRBJ1-6; 8 bases align to TRBD1. The sequenced material came from PBMCs or T cells enriched from blood (not recorded which). The clonotype comes from a middle-aged woman with acute COVID-19. The chain's CDR3 is CASSLEGRGLAPLHF. For the CDR3, the DNA is TGTGCCAGCAGCTTAGAGGGCAGGGGGCTGGCACCCCTCCACTTT.